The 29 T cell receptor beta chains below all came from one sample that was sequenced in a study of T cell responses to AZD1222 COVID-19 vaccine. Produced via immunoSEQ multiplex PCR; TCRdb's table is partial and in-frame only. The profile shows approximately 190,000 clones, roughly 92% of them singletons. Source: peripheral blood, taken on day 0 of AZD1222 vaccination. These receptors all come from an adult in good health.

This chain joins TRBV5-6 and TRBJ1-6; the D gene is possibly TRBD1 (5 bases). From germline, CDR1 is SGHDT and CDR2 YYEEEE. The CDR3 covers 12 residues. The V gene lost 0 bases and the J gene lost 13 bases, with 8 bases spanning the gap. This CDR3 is CASSLARGPLHF. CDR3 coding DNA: TGTGCCAGCAGCTTGGCCCGGGGCCCCCTCCACTTT.

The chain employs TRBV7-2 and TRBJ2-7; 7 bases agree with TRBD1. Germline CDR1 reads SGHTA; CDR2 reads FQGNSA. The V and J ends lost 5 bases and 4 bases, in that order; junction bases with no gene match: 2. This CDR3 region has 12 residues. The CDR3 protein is CASSADRYEQYF. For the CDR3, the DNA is TGTGCCAGCAGCGCGGACAGGTACGAGCAGTACTTC. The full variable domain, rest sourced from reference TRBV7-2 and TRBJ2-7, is GAGVSQSPSNKVTEKGKDVELRCDPISGHTALYWYRQSLGQGLEFLIYFQGNSAPDKSGLPSDRFSAERTGGSVSTLTIQRTQQEDSAVYLCASSADRYEQYFGPGTRLTVT.

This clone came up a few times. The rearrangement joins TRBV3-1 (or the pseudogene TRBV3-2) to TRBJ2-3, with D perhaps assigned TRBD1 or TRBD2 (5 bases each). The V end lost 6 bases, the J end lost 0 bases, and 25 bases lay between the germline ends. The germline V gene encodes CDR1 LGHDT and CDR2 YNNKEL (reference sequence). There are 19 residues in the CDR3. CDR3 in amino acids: CASSLIGTERVASTDTQYF. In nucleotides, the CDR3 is TGTGCCAGCAGTCTAATTGGGACGGAGCGAGTAGCAAGCACAGATACGCAGTATTTT.

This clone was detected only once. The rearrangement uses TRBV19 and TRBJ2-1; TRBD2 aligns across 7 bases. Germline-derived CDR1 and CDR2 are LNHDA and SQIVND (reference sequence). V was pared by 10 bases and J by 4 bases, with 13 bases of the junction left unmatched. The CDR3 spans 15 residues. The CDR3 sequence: CATDPRGGAYNEQFF. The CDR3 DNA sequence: TGTGCCACCGACCCCCGCGGGGGAGCTTACAATGAGCAGTTCTTC.

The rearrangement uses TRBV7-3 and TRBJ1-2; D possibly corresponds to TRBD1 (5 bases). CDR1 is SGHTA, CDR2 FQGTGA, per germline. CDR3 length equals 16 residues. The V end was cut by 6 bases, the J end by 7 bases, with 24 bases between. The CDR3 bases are TGTGCCAGCAGTCCATTAGACAGAGACAGAGGGGTTGGCTACACCTTC. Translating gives CASSPLDRDRGVGYTF.

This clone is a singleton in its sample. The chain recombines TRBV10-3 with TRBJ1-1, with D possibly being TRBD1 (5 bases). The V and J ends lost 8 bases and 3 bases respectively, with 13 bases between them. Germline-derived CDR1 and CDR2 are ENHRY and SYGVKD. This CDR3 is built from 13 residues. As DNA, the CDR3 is TGTGCCATCGGGGAGGGCAGGGACACTGAAGCTTTCTTT. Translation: CAIGEGRDTEAFF.

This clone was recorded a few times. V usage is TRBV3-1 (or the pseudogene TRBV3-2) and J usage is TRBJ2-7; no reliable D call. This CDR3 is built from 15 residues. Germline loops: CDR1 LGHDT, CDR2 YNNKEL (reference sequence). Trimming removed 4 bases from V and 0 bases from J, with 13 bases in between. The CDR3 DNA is TGTGCCAGCAGCCTCGCCCCGACGGCCTCCTACGAGCAGTACTTC. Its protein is CASSLAPTASYEQYF.

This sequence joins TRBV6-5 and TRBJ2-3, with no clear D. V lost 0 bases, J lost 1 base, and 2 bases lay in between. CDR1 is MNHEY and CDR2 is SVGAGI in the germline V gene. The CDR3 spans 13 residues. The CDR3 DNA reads TGTGCCAGCAGTTACTCTGGCACAGATACGCAGTATTTT. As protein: CASSYSGTDTQYF.

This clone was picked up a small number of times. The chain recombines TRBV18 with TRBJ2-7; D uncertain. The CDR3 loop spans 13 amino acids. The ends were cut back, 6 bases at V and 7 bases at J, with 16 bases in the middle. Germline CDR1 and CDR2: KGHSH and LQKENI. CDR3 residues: CASSSAGPREQYF. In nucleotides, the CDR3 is TGTGCCAGCTCGAGTGCCGGTCCGCGGGAGCAGTACTTC.

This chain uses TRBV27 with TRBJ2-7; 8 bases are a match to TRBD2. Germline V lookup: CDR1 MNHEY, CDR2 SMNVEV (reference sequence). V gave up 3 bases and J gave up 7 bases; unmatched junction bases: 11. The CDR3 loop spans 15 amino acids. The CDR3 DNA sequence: TGTGCCAGCAGTTTGTCCCGGTCGGGAGGGAAAGAGCAGTACTTC. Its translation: CASSLSRSGGKEQYF.

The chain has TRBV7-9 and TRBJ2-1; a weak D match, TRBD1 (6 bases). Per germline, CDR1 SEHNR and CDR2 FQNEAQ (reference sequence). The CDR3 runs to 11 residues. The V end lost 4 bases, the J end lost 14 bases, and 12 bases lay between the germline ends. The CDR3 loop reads CASSSRQEKFF. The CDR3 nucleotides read TGTGCCAGCAGCTCCAGACAGGAAAAGTTCTTC.

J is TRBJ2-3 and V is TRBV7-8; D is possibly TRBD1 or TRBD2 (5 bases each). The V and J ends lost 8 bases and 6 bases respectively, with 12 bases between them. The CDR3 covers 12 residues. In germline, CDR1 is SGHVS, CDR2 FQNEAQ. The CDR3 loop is CASWGPKDTQYF. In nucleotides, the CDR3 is TGTGCCAGCTGGGGACCGAAGGATACGCAGTATTTT. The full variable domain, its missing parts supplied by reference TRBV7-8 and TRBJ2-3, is GAGVSQSPRYKVAKRGQDVALRCDPISGHVSLFWYQQALGQGPEFLTYFQNEAQLDKSGLPSDRFFAERPEGSVSTLKIQRTQQEDSAVYLCASWGPKDTQYFGPGTRLTVL.

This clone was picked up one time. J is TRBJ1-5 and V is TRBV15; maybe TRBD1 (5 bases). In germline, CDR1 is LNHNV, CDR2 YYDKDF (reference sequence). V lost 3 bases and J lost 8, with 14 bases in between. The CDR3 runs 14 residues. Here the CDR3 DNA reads TGTGCCACCAGCAGGAGGGGCCTTGATGAGCCCCAGCATTTT. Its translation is CATSRRGLDEPQHF.

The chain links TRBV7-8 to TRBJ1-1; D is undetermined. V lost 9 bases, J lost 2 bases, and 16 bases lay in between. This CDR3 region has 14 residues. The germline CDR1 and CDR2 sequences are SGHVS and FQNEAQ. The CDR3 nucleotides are TGTGCCAGTCTACCCTCCATTGGCAACACTGAAGCTTTCTTT. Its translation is CASLPSIGNTEAFF.

The CDR3 reads CASSLAGGWEEKLFF. CDR3 nucleotide sequence: TGTGCCAGCAGCTTAGCCGGGGGATGGGAAGAAAAACTGTTTTTT. The J gene is TRBJ1-4, the V gene TRBV7-6; tentative D call: TRBD1 (5 bases). V gave up 0 bases and J gave up 8 bases, with 13 bases separating them. The V gene's germline CDR1 is SGHVS and CDR2 FNYEAQ. This CDR3 comprises 15 residues.

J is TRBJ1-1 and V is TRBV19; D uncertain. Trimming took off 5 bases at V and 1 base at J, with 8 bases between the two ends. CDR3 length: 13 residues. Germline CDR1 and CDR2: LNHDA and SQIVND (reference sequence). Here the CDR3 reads CASSQLRNTEAFF. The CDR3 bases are TGTGCCAGTAGTCAACTAAGGAACACTGAAGCTTTCTTT.

CDR3 bases: TGTGCCAGCTCACCGTCATTGGGACAGGAAGAGACCCAGTACTTC. Encoded protein: CASSPSLGQEETQYF. The chain employs TRBV18 and TRBJ2-5; 8 bases fit TRBD1. Trimming cost V 3 bases and J 3 bases; bases outside gene matches: 6. The CDR3 spans 15 residues. CDR1 is KGHSH, CDR2 LQKENI, per germline.

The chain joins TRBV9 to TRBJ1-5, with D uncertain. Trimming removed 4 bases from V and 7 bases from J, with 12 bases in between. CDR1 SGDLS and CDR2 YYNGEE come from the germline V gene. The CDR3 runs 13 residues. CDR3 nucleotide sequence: TGTGCCAGCAGCCCTGGGGAACGGCAGCCCCAGCATTTT. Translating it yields CASSPGERQPQHF.

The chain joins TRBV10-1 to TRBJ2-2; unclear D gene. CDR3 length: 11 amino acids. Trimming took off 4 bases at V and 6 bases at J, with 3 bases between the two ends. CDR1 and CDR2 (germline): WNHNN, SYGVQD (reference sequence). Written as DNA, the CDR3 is TGCGCCAGCAGTGGCGCCGGGGAGCTGTTTTTT. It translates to CASSGAGELFF.

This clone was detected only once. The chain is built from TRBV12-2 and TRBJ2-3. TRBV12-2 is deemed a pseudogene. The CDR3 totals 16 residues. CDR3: CASRPSLSPRTDTQYF. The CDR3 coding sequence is TGTGCAAGTCGCCCCTCGCTTTCGCCGCGCACAGATACGCAGTATTTT.

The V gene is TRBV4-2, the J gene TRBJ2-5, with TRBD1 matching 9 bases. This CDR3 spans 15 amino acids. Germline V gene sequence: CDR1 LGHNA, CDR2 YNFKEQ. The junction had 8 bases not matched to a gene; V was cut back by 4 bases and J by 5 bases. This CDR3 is CASSPGQGVGETQYF. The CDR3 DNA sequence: TGTGCCAGCAGCCCGGGACAGGGCGTTGGGGAGACCCAGTACTTC.

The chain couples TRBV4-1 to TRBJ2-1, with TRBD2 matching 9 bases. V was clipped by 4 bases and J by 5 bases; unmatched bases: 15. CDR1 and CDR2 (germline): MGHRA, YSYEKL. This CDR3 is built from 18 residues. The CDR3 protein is CASSLRTGGGARNNEQFF. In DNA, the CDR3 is TGCGCCAGCAGCCTCCGCACCGGCGGGGGGGCGAGGAACAATGAGCAGTTCTTC.

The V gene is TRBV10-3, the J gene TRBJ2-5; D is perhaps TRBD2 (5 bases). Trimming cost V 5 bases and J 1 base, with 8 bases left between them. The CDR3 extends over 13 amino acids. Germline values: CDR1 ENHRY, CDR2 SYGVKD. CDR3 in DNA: TGTGCCATCAGTCGGGAAGTCCAAGAGACCCAGTACTTC. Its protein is CAISREVQETQYF.

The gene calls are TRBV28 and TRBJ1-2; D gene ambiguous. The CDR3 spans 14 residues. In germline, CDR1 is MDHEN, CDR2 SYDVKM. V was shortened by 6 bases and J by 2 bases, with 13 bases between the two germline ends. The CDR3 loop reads CASSLPQLNYGYTF. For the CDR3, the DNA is TGTGCCAGCAGCCTCCCACAGTTAAACTATGGCTACACCTTC.

DNA of the CDR3: TGTGCCATCGGTCCGGACGTTGTTTCCTACGAGCAGTACTTC. This encodes CAIGPDVVSYEQYF. This chain joins TRBV10-3 and TRBJ2-7; D unresolved. This CDR3 region has 14 residues. Germline V gene data show CDR1 as ENHRY and CDR2 as SYGVKD. Between the trimmed V and J ends, which lost 8 bases and 1 base, there was a span of 15 bases.

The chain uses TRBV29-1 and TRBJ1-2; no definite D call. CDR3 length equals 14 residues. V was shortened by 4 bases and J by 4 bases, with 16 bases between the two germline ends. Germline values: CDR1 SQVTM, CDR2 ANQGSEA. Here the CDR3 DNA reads TGCAGCGTTGTAGGAGGGAGATCTGCCTATGGCTACACCTTC. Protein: CSVVGGRSAYGYTF. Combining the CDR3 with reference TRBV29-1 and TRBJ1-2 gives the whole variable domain SAVISQKPSRDICQRGTSLTIQCQVDSQVTMMFWYRQQPGQSLTLIATANQGSEATYESGFVIDKFPISRPNLTFSTLTVSNMSPEDSSIYLCSVVGGRSAYGYTFGSGTRLTVV.

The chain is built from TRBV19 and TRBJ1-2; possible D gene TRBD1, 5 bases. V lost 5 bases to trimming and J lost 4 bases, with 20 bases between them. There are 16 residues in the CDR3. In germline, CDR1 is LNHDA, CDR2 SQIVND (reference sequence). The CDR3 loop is CASSAKGGVDTYGYTF. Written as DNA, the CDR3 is TGTGCCAGTAGTGCTAAAGGAGGGGTTGATACCTATGGCTACACCTTC.

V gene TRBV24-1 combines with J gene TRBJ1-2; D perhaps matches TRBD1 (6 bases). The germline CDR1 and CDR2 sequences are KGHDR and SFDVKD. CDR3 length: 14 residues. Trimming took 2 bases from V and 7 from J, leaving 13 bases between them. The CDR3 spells CATSDWGGISGYTF. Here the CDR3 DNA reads TGTGCCACCAGTGATTGGGGGGGCATCAGTGGCTACACCTTC.

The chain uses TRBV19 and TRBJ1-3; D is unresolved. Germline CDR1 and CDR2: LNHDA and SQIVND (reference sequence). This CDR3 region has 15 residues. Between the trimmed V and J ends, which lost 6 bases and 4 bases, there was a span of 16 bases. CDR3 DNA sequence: TGTGCCAGTAGCCGGACCGTTGGGCAGGGAAACACCATATATTTT. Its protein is CASSRTVGQGNTIYF. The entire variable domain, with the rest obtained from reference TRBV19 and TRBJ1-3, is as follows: DGGITQSPKYLFRKEGQNVTLSCEQNLNHDAMYWYRQDPGQGLRLIYYSQIVNDFQKGDIAEGYSVSREKKESFPLTVTSAQKNPTAFYLCASSRTVGQGNTIYFGEGSWLTVV.